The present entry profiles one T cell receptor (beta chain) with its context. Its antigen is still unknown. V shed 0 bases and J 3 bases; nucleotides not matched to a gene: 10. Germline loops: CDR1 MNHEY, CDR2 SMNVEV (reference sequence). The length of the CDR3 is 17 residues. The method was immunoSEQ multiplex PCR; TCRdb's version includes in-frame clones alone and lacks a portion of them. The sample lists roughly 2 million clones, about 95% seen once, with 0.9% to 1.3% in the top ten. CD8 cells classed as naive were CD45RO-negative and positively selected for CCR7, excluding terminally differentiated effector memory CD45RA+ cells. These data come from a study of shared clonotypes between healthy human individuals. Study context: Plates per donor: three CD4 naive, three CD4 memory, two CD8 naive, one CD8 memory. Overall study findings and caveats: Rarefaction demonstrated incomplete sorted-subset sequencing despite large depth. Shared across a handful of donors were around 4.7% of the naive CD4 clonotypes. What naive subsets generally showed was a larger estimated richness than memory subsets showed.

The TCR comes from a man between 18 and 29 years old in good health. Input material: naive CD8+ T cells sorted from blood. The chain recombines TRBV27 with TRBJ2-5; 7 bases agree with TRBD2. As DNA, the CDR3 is TGTGCCAGCAGTTTATCCCCCATGGGGCTAGCGGAAGAGACCCAGTACTTC. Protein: CASSLSPMGLAEETQYF.